This TCR beta chain was profiled in a study of control samples from healthy donors and cancer patients. This clone turned up a few times. The CDR3 is made up of 15 amino acids. Germline lookup yields CDR1 SEHNR and CDR2 FQNEAQ (reference sequence). V was pared by 5 bases and J by 8 bases, with 18 bases between. Some clones are missing from TCRdb's copy, which holds only in-frame ones; the method was immunoSEQ multiplex PCR. This table has 20,000 to 30,000 clones, more than 75% appearing once. The material sequenced was PBMCs. This TCR came from a man between 45 and 60 years old with lung cancer. This chain links TRBV7-9 with TRBJ1-4; tentative D call: TRBD1 (5 bases). CDR3 sequence (DNA): TGTGCCAGCAGCCCCGGGGGACCCCGAAAGGAAAAACTGTTTTTT. Translated, it gives CASSPGGPRKEKLFF.